The 21 T cell receptor beta chains below come from one sample, sequenced in a study of regulatory T cells in long-lasting Graves disease (dated by TCRdb to the early 2020s). The library was generated by multiplex PCR. Sequenced using an Illumina HiSeq 4000. CDR3 regions were amplified by Arm-PCR with iRepertoire HTBI primers to construct TCR beta libraries. The raw public data were reprocessed by TCRdb itself: fastp quality trimming at Q25, MiXCR clonotype calling, in-frame beta chains only. Each CDR3 protein gets just one entry, which takes the most common genes and DNA from the rows behind it. The sample contains 200,000 to 250,000 distinct CDR3 sequences, about a sixth of them found a single time. The ten most abundant clones make up roughly 23% of the sample. Explained via the paper, the time point label denotes: newly diagnosed GD, antithyroid drugs for less than 3 months. RNA was extracted from PBMCs in TRIzol for both TCR sequencing and RNA sequencing.

This material consisted of peripheral blood mononuclear cells (PBMCs), taken at new diagnosis, from a patient treated with antithyroid drugs. These receptors were collected from a female donor with Graves disease.

The table lists this clonotype with many counts. The chain carries TRBV2 and TRBJ2-7; 10 bases align to TRBD2. Germline V gene data show CDR1 as SNHLY and CDR2 as FYNNEI. CDR3 size: 15 residues. V gave up 3 bases and J gave up 4 bases; unmatched junction bases: 6. The CDR3 DNA reads TGTGCCAGCAGTGACCTAGCGGGAGTTGGTTACGAGCAGTACTTC. Residues: CASSDLAGVGYEQYF.

Ten or more counts support this clonotype. The V call is TRBV12-3 or TRBV12-4, the J call TRBJ2-7; the D gene is possibly TRBD1 (6 bases). The CDR3 spans 13 residues. Trimming pared 3 bases from V and 5 bases from J, leaving 11 bases between. Written as DNA, the CDR3 is TGTGCCAGCAGTTTTGGCAGGGACAACGAGCAGTACTTC. Its protein product is CASSFGRDNEQYF.

This clonotype was seen ten or more times. V gene TRBV3-1 combines with J gene TRBJ1-1, with 7 bases matching TRBD1. The length of the CDR3 is 14 residues. Germline V gives CDR1 LGHDT, CDR2 YNNKEL (reference sequence). Germline trimming cut 1 base from V and 4 bases from J; bases unmatched to any gene: 3. The CDR3 region has the DNA TGTGCCAGCAGCCAAGGACAGGGTATCACTGAAGCTTTCTTT. This translates into CASSQGQGITEAFF.

This clonotype was counted at least ten times. The genes are TRBV29-1 and TRBJ2-4, with 7 bases identical to TRBD2. Losses at the gene ends were 5 bases for V and 3 bases for J; bases not matched to a gene: 10. Germline CDR1 and CDR2: SQVTM and ANQGSEA. The CDR3 loop spans 15 amino acids. The CDR3 region is CSVLGGNRGKNIQYF. For the CDR3, the DNA is TGCAGCGTTCTCGGGGGGAATAGGGGCAAAAACATTCAGTACTTC.

This clonotype was observed many times. The J gene is TRBJ1-1, the V gene TRBV2; no firm D call. V lost 7 bases and J lost 0, with 9 bases in between. Looked up from germline, CDR1 is SNHLY and CDR2 is FYNNEI. The CDR3 has 13 residues. This CDR3 reads CASKYNMNTEAFF. The CDR3 nucleotides are TGTGCCAGCAAATACAACATGAACACTGAAGCTTTCTTT.

Turning to this clonotype: Given a much more abundant clone one base away, this may be a read error. The genes are TRBV11-2 and TRBJ2-1; D could derive from TRBD1 or TRBD2 (5 bases each). Germline values: CDR1 SGHAT, CDR2 FQNNGV. The CDR3 is 14 amino acids. The ends were cut back, 5 bases at V and 10 bases at J, with 18 bases in the middle. The CDR3: CASSLGAPPLEQFF. For the CDR3, the DNA is TGTGCCAGCAGCCTCGGGGCCCCCCCGCTCGAGCAGTTCTTC. The entire variable domain, with the rest obtained from reference TRBV11-2 and TRBJ2-1, is as follows: EAGVAQSPRYKIIEKRQSVAFWCNPISGHATLYWYQQILGQGPKLLIQFQNNGVVDDSQLPKDRFSAERLKGVDSTLKIQPAKLEDSAVYLCASSLGAPPLEQFFGPGTRLTVL.

This clonotype occurred many times. The rearrangement links TRBV2 to TRBJ1-3, with a tentative D call TRBD1 (5 bases). Trimming stripped 2 bases from V and 0 bases from J, with 14 bases between. Germline CDR1 and CDR2: SNHLY and FYNNEI. This CDR3 has 17 residues. CDR3 in DNA: TGTGCCAGCAGTGAAAGGGGCGGCGTCCTCTCTGGAAACACCATATATTTT. Translated: CASSERGGVLSGNTIYF.

This clonotype was recorded many times. The V and J genes are TRBV5-1 and TRBJ2-7; 7 nucleotides line up with TRBD2. Germline V gene data show CDR1 as SGHRS and CDR2 as YFSETQ. Trimming removed 0 bases from V and 3 bases from J; junction bases left unmatched: 12. The CDR3 runs 17 residues. CDR3 coding DNA: TGCGCCAGCAGCTTGGAGGGCGGGAGTCCTTTTGGCTACGAGCAGTACTTC. This sequence encodes CASSLEGGSPFGYEQYF.

This chain links TRBV7-2 with TRBJ2-7; 16 bases line up with TRBD2. Germline V lookup: CDR1 SGHTA, CDR2 FQGNSA. This CDR3 is built from 18 residues. The V gene end was trimmed by 1 base and the J gene end by 4 bases; junction bases not matched to a gene: 7. This CDR3 is CASSLVGTSGRAGYEQYF. DNA of the CDR3: TGTGCCAGCAGCTTAGTCGGGACTAGCGGGAGGGCCGGGTACGAGCAGTACTTC.

This clonotype was detected many times. V is TRBV28 and J is TRBJ2-7, with 16 bases fitting TRBD2. From germline, CDR1 is MDHEN and CDR2 SYDVKM. V shed 0 bases and J 7 bases; nucleotides not matched to a gene: 9. CDR3 length: 18 residues. CDR3 sequence reads: CASSLWGLAGGPLGEQYF. For the CDR3, the DNA is TGTGCCAGCAGTTTATGGGGACTAGCGGGAGGGCCATTGGGTGAGCAGTACTTC.

This clonotype showed up many times. V usage is TRBV4-3 and J usage is TRBJ2-5, with TRBD2 as a possible D gene (6 bases). CDR1 is LGHNA, CDR2 YSLEER, per germline. V was pared by 1 base and J by 5 bases, with 11 bases between. This CDR3 spans 14 amino acids. In nucleotides, the CDR3 is TGCGCCAGCAGCCAAGGGAGGGGAGCGGAGACCCAGTACTTC. It encodes CASSQGRGAETQYF.

At least ten counts were recorded for this clonotype. This rearrangement joins TRBV10-3 to TRBJ1-5; perhaps TRBD1 as D (5 bases). The germline gives CDR1 ENHRY, CDR2 SYGVKD. The CDR3 extends over 14 amino acids. V lost 8 bases to trimming and J lost 7 bases, with 18 bases between them. CDR3: CAIGGGMRGQPQHF. CDR3 sequence (DNA): TGTGCCATCGGTGGGGGTATGCGGGGACAGCCCCAGCATTTT.

This clonotype showed up many times. The CDR3 loop reads CASSDRGVSYEQYF. The CDR3 DNA reads as TGTGCCAGCAGTGACAGGGGAGTCTCCTACGAGCAGTACTTC. This rearrangement joins TRBV2 to TRBJ2-7, with D possibly TRBD1 on 6 matching bases. From germline, CDR1 is SNHLY and CDR2 FYNNEI. The length of the CDR3 is 14 residues. V lost 3 bases, J lost 0 bases, and 9 bases lay in between.

Notes on this clonotype: This may be a read error: a much more frequent sequence differs by one nucleotide. This chain joins TRBV5-6 and TRBJ2-7, with TRBD1 identical over 7 bases. There are 15 residues in the CDR3. Germline CDR1 is SGHDT and CDR2 is YYEEEE. The CDR3 is CASSLVGQSSYEQSF. The CDR3 coding sequence is TGTGCCAGCAGCTTGGTGGGACAGAGCTCCTACGAGCAGTCCTTC.

Concerning this clonotype: Since a much larger clone is just one base distant, this may be a read error. The V gene is TRBV7-9, the J gene TRBJ2-2; D is uncertain. CDR3 length: 14 residues. Germline CDR1 reads SEHNR; CDR2 reads FQNEAQ (reference sequence). In DNA, the CDR3 is TGTGTCAGCAGCCGGCAGAGTCTCACCGGGGAGCTGTTTTTT. This sequence encodes CVSSRQSLTGELFF. Full variable domain (missing parts from reference TRBV7-9 and TRBJ2-2): DTGVSQNPRHKITKRGQNVTFRCDPISEHNRLYWYRQTLGQGPEFLTYFQNEAQLEKSRLLSDRFSAERPKGSFSTLEIQRTEQGDSAMYLCVSSRQSLTGELFFGEGSRLTVL.

This clonotype was found many times. The chain employs TRBV29-1 and TRBJ1-2, with 7 positions matching TRBD1. The trim removed 7 bases at V and 7 bases at J, leaving 9 bases unmatched. Looked up from germline, CDR1 is SQVTM and CDR2 is ANQGSEA. This CDR3 has 12 amino acids. This CDR3 reads CSGGTAGTGYTF. CDR3 sequence (DNA): TGCAGCGGTGGGACAGCTGGAACTGGCTACACCTTC.

Ten or more counts support this clonotype. The V gene is TRBV4-1, the J gene TRBJ1-5; D uncertain. The germline V and J ends were trimmed by 0 bases and 6 bases, with 12 bases remaining between them. The length of the CDR3 is 15 residues. Germline CDR1 is MGHRA and CDR2 is YSYEKL. The CDR3 region is CASSQEGAGGQPQHF. Written as DNA, the CDR3 is TGCGCCAGCAGCCAAGAAGGAGCAGGTGGTCAGCCCCAGCATTTT.

This clonotype was detected many times. V is TRBV20-1 and J is TRBJ2-1; 7 nucleotides agree with TRBD2. The CDR3 extends over 17 amino acids. Germline CDR1 DFQATT, CDR2 SNEGSKA (reference sequence). V was pared by 0 bases and J by 0 bases, with 8 bases of the junction left unmatched. The CDR3 is CSARDRGLESSYNEQFF. Here the CDR3 DNA reads TGCAGTGCTAGAGATAGAGGACTAGAGAGCTCCTACAATGAGCAGTTCTTC.

Points on this clonotype: A much larger clone differs by one base, so this may be a read error. The CDR3 protein is CAGSLGGSGPAFF. CDR3 coding DNA: TGTGCCGGCAGTTTAGGGGGCAGTGGCCCCGCTTTCTTT. The chain recombines TRBV12-3 or TRBV12-4 with TRBJ1-1; 7 bases are a match to TRBD1. The CDR3 is 13 residues long.

At least ten counts were recorded for this clonotype. This chain connects TRBV6-1 to TRBJ2-7; D perhaps matches TRBD2 (6 bases). The CDR3 consists of 12 residues. CDR1 is MNHNS and CDR2 is SASEGT in the germline V gene. V was shortened by 6 bases and J by 9 bases, with 15 bases between the two germline ends. The CDR3 region has the DNA TGTGCCAGCAGCGAGAGGTTCGGGGGGCAGTACTTC. It encodes CASSERFGGQYF.

Ten or more counts support this clonotype. V gene TRBV14 combines with J gene TRBJ2-3, with D hard to call. The V and J ends lost 0 bases and 4 bases respectively, with 8 bases between them. Germline CDR1 reads SGHDN; CDR2 reads FVKESK. This CDR3 spans 14 amino acids. The CDR3 DNA reads TGTGCCAGCAGCCAAGATCTAAGGGCAGATACGCAGTATTTT. It yields the protein CASSQDLRADTQYF.